A single sample gave rise to the 26 T cell receptor beta chains below, sequenced in a study of T-cell memory formation after mild COVID-19. TCRdb itself ran the 5' RACE reads through MiXCR, one entry per CDR3 protein. The sample has 350,000 to 500,000 distinct CDR3 sequences; roughly 18% are singletons. The sequenced material came from PBMCs or a T cell subset sorted from them (not recorded which). Every receptor here comes from a young man who had mild COVID-19 (a few samples of this study predate the infection). Cell type and time point are not known.

At least ten counts were recorded for this clonotype. The gene calls are TRBV7-2 and TRBJ2-5, with 8 nucleotides matching TRBD2. V shed 5 bases, J shed 1 base, and the junction held 3 bases outside the gene matches. Germline CDR1 reads SGHTA; CDR2 reads FQGNSA. This CDR3 is 14 amino acids long. CDR3 loop: CASSPTSGQETQYF. CDR3 DNA: TGTGCCAGCAGCCCCACTAGCGGCCAAGAGACCCAGTACTTC.

A word on this clonotype: Relative to the germline gene, one junction end is altered; a read error may explain this. The chain uses TRBV3-1 and TRBJ2-3, with D perhaps TRBD2 (6 bases). Germline V gene lookup returns CDR1 LGHDT and CDR2 YNNKEL (reference sequence). The CDR3 runs 17 residues. The CDR3 coding sequence is TGTGCCAGCAGCCCCTCAGGCACGGCGCGGGGTAGGGATACGCGGTATTTT. Its translation is CASSPSGTARGRDTRYF.

A few counts support this clonotype. This rearrangement joins TRBV6-2 or TRBV6-3 to TRBJ2-2, with TRBD2 as a possible D gene (5 bases). CDR3 length: 13 residues. The V end was cut by 11 bases, the J end by 0 bases, with 10 bases between. From germline, CDR1 is MNHEY and CDR2 SVGEGT. The CDR3 spells CAAMEANTGELFF. CDR3 sequence (DNA): TGTGCCGCAATGGAGGCGAACACCGGGGAGCTGTTTTTT.

This clonotype was counted ten times or more. The V gene is TRBV5-6, the J gene TRBJ1-1; D remains ambiguous. The germline V and J ends were trimmed by 0 bases and 4 bases, with 10 bases remaining between them. Per the germline V gene, CDR1 is SGHDT and CDR2 is YYEEEE. This CDR3 region has 14 residues. CDR3 loop: CASSLVPTGTEAFF. The CDR3 DNA reads TGTGCCAGCAGCTTGGTTCCCACGGGCACTGAAGCTTTCTTT.

This clonotype showed up just a few times. The chain links TRBV10-3 to TRBJ2-7, with 7 positions matching TRBD1. Germline V gene lookup returns CDR1 ENHRY and CDR2 SYGVKD. V dropped 0 bases and J dropped 6; count of bases not matched to a gene: 8. This CDR3 contains 15 residues. CDR3 region: CAISESKTGQTEQYF. In DNA, the CDR3 is TGTGCCATCAGTGAGTCCAAGACAGGGCAAACCGAGCAGTACTTC.

This clonotype was detected only a few times. The chain couples TRBV5-1 to TRBJ2-2, with D tentatively TRBD2 (5 bases). Germline values: CDR1 SGHRS, CDR2 YFSETQ. This CDR3 spans 16 amino acids. Between the trimmed V and J ends, which lost 1 base and 6 bases, there was a span of 16 bases. The CDR3 DNA is TGCGCCAGCAGCTTGTTTTTCCCGGGGTCCGCCGGGGAGCTGTTTTTT. This sequence encodes CASSLFFPGSAGELFF.

The chain uses TRBV5-1 and TRBJ2-1, with TRBD1 matching 9 bases. Germline V gives CDR1 SGHRS, CDR2 YFSETQ. CDR3 size: 17 residues. V shed 4 bases, J shed 6 bases, and the junction held 14 bases outside the gene matches. This CDR3 reads CASSLRQGQGVRNEQFF. The CDR3 DNA reads TGCGCCAGCAGCCTACGACAGGGACAGGGTGTCCGCAATGAGCAGTTCTTC.

This clonotype was counted only a few times. This sequence joins TRBV5-1 and TRBJ1-2; D uncertain. Trimming took off 4 bases at V and 5 bases at J, with 18 bases between the two ends. Germline loops: CDR1 SGHRS, CDR2 YFSETQ. The CDR3 extends over 15 amino acids. DNA of the CDR3: TGCGCCAGCAGCGTCGTGGGGAGGCTCTCATATGGCTACACCTTC. Its translation is CASSVVGRLSYGYTF.

The chain recombines TRBV20-1 with TRBJ2-7; possibly TRBD1 for D (5 bases). Germline-derived CDR1 and CDR2 are DFQATT and SNEGSKA (reference sequence). The CDR3 consists of 15 residues. Deletions cut 0 bases from V and 0 bases from J, with 12 bases between. The DNA of the CDR3 is TGCAGTGCTAGAGATTGGCAGGGCAACTCCTACGAGCAGTACTTC. This gives the protein CSARDWQGNSYEQYF.

This clonotype has more than one count but fewer than ten. V and J are TRBV5-1 and TRBJ1-1; the D gene is possibly TRBD1 (5 bases). Trimming left V 4 bases short and J 1 base short, with 14 bases between. From germline, CDR1 is SGHRS and CDR2 YFSETQ. The CDR3 sequence is 15 residues long. The CDR3 nucleotides are TGCGCCAGCAGCCCCCGGGCAGGGACGAACACTGAAGCTTTCTTT. It yields the protein CASSPRAGTNTEAFF.

This chain uses TRBV20-1 with TRBJ1-1; the D is unclear. CDR1 is DFQATT and CDR2 is SNEGSKA in the germline V gene (reference sequence). V lost 5 bases and J 1 base, leaving 17 bases between the germline ends. The CDR3 sequence is 15 residues long. This CDR3 reads CSARRGGNSNTEAFF. DNA of the CDR3: TGCAGTGCTCGACGTGGAGGGAACTCGAACACTGAAGCTTTCTTT.

A few counts support this clonotype. The chain has TRBV3-1 and TRBJ1-1, with unresolved D. Germline V gene sequence: CDR1 LGHDT, CDR2 YNNKEL (reference sequence). The ends were cut back, 3 bases at V and 3 bases at J, with 14 bases in the middle. There are 15 residues in the CDR3. The CDR3 bases are TGTGCCAGCAGCCAGAGATATGGAGAAGACACTGAAGCTTTCTTT. It yields the protein CASSQRYGEDTEAFF.

This clonotype has at least ten counts. The chain joins TRBV12-3 or TRBV12-4 to TRBJ1-1; D remains ambiguous. The V end lost 4 bases, the J end lost 2 bases, and 11 bases lay between the germline ends. This CDR3 has 14 residues. The CDR3 DNA reads as TGTGCCAGCAGTTCGACGGACGGAAACACTGAAGCTTTCTTT. Translation gives CASSSTDGNTEAFF.

This clonotype was counted only a few times. The chain couples TRBV7-2 to TRBJ2-2; possible D gene TRBD1, 6 bases. The V gene lost 4 bases and the J gene lost 2 bases, with 14 bases spanning the gap. There are 16 residues in the CDR3. Germline CDR1 is SGHTA and CDR2 is FQGNSA. CDR3 DNA sequence: TGTGCCAGCAGCTCAGGGGCAAGCGGAAACACCGGGGAGCTGTTTTTT. Encoded protein: CASSSGASGNTGELFF.

The V call is TRBV18, the J call TRBJ2-7; D is possibly TRBD2 (5 bases). This CDR3 is built from 15 residues. CDR1 is KGHSH, CDR2 LQKENI, per germline. V lost 0 bases and J lost 1, with 10 bases in between. CDR3 sequence reads: CASSPPRGRSYEQYF. The CDR3 DNA is TGTGCCAGCTCACCACCAAGAGGGCGATCCTACGAGCAGTACTTC.

The chain recombines TRBV6-6 with TRBJ1-2, with a weak D call TRBD1 (6 bases). Trimming took 2 bases from V and 4 from J, leaving 11 bases between them. Germline values: CDR1 MNHNY, CDR2 SVGAGI (reference sequence). The CDR3 covers 14 residues. As DNA, the CDR3 is TGTGCCAGCAGTTACCACGGACAGTTCTATGGCTACACCTTC. It specifies CASSYHGQFYGYTF.

This clonotype was counted only a few times. This chain joins TRBV29-1 and TRBJ1-1; D not certain. V was pared by 5 bases and J by 0 bases, with 7 bases between. The CDR3 is 12 residues long. Per germline, CDR1 SQVTM and CDR2 ANQGSEA. The CDR3 here is CSVFQMNTEAFF. The CDR3 region has the DNA TGCAGCGTTTTTCAAATGAACACTGAAGCTTTCTTT. The complete variable domain, with remaining parts taken from reference TRBV29-1 and TRBJ1-1, reads SAVISQKPSRDICQRGTSLTIQCQVDSQVTMMFWYRQQPGQSLTLIATANQGSEATYESGFVIDKFPISRPNLTFSTLTVSNMSPEDSSIYLCSVFQMNTEAFFGQGTRLTVV.

V usage is TRBV7-2 and J usage is TRBJ1-5; D is undetermined. The CDR3 totals 13 residues. The V end was cut by 2 bases, the J end by 7 bases, with 9 bases between. The V gene's germline CDR1 is SGHTA and CDR2 FQGNSA. CDR3 coding DNA: TGTGCCAGCAGCTTACAAGGGCAGCAGCCCCAGCATTTT. Translated: CASSLQGQQPQHF.

There are a few counts of this clonotype. The chain combines TRBV7-2 with TRBJ1-5, with a possible D match to TRBD1 (5 bases). Trimming removed 10 bases at V and 6 bases at J, with 13 bases between. CDR1 is SGHTA and CDR2 is FQGNSA in the germline V gene. The CDR3 totals 12 residues. CDR3 loop: CATGDRGQPQHF. CDR3 bases: TGTGCCACCGGGGATAGGGGTCAGCCCCAGCATTTT.

This chain connects TRBV5-1 to TRBJ2-3; 7 bases line up with TRBD2. The junction had 6 bases not matched to a gene; V was cut back by 10 bases and J by 4 bases. The CDR3 spans 12 residues. Per germline, CDR1 SGHRS and CDR2 YFSETQ. CDR3 protein: CASLGGSDTQYF. The CDR3 DNA reads as TGCGCCTCTCTCGGGGGGTCAGATACGCAGTATTTT. The variable domain in full, completed from reference TRBV5-1 and TRBJ2-3, reads KAGVTQTPRYLIKTRGQQVTLSCSPISGHRSVSWYQQTPGQGLQFLFEYFSETQRNKGNFPGRFSGRQFSNSRSEMNVSTLELGDSALYLCASLGGSDTQYFGPGTRLTVL.

V is TRBV6-1 and J is TRBJ2-3; D gene ambiguous. V lost 0 bases to trimming and J lost 5 bases, with 12 bases between them. CDR1 MNHNS and CDR2 SASEGT come from the germline V gene. The CDR3 is 15 residues long. This CDR3 is CASSEAGRWGDTQYF. The DNA for the CDR3 is TGTGCCAGCAGTGAAGCTGGCAGGTGGGGAGATACGCAGTATTTT.

This chain connects TRBV7-2 to TRBJ1-4; D call uncertain. This CDR3 spans 13 amino acids. Germline assignment: CDR1 SGHTA and CDR2 FQGNSA. V lost 9 bases and J lost 10, with 18 bases in between. CDR3 nucleotide sequence: TGTGCCAGTTCCCGGGTCAGCCCCGGAAAACTGTTTTTT. This sequence encodes CASSRVSPGKLFF.

The V gene is TRBV11-2, the J gene TRBJ1-2; D uncertain. Trimming left V 8 bases short and J 1 base short, with 17 bases between. Germline CDR1 and CDR2: SGHAT and FQNNGV. The CDR3 has 15 amino acids. CDR3 nucleotide sequence: TGTGCCAGCGGCCCGGTAAAGGGATATAACTATGGCTACACCTTC. It is translated as CASGPVKGYNYGYTF.

At least ten counts were recorded for this clonotype. The rearrangement links TRBV5-1 to TRBJ1-1; 8 nucleotides agree with TRBD1. Germline V gene data show CDR1 as SGHRS and CDR2 as YFSETQ. This CDR3 is 15 amino acids long. The V gene end was trimmed by 4 bases and the J gene end by 1 base; junction bases not matched to a gene: 6. In DNA, the CDR3 is TGCGCCAGCAGCCTGGGGGACAGGAGGAACACTGAAGCTTTCTTT. It encodes CASSLGDRRNTEAFF.

This chain uses TRBV18 with TRBJ1-4; 9 nucleotides align to TRBD1. This CDR3 comprises 15 residues. Losses at the gene ends were 3 bases for V and 7 bases for J; bases not matched to a gene: 6. Germline V gene lookup returns CDR1 KGHSH and CDR2 LQKENI. The CDR3 region has the DNA TGTGCCAGCTCACCCATGGACAGGGGATTTGAAAAACTGTTTTTT. Translated: CASSPMDRGFEKLFF.

The chain recombines TRBV20-1 with TRBJ2-1, with 9 bases lining up with TRBD2. Trimming took 7 bases from V and 5 from J; bases not matched to a gene: 6. The germline gives CDR1 DFQATT, CDR2 SNEGSKA (reference sequence). CDR3 length equals 13 residues. The DNA of the CDR3 is TGCAGTGTTGAGACTAGCGGACACAATGAGCAGTTCTTC. As protein: CSVETSGHNEQFF.